These 28 T cell receptor beta chains were sequenced from one sample in a study of cytomegalovirus exposure and HLA in healthy donors. The PCR was carried out with 60 Vbeta primers and 13 Jbeta primers. Sequenced by immunoSEQ multiplex PCR; TCRdb stores in-frame clones only, minus some. Found here are roughly 140,000 clones, roughly 80% of them singletons; the top ten hold roughly 4.9%. Sequenced input: PBMCs. The receptor set was obtained from a woman aged 45-60 years in good health and CMV-seronegative.

V is TRBV5-1 and J is TRBJ1-6, with TRBD1 as a possible D gene (6 bases). Germline values: CDR1 SGHRS, CDR2 YFSETQ. This CDR3 contains 15 residues. V lost 4 bases, J lost 9 bases, and 17 bases lay in between. CDR3 amino acids: CASSSKQGAGSPLHF. The CDR3 DNA follows: TGCGCCAGCAGCAGCAAACAGGGTGCGGGTTCACCCCTCCACTTT.

CDR3 amino acids: CASSLVGASEETQYF. CDR3 bases: TGTGCCAGCAGCTTGGTGGGGGCATCAGAAGAGACCCAGTACTTC. The J gene is TRBJ2-5, the V gene TRBV5-4; the D gene is possibly TRBD1 (6 bases). Between the trimmed V and J ends, which lost 0 bases and 3 bases, there was a span of 12 bases. The CDR3 length is 15 residues. Germline-derived CDR1 and CDR2 are SGHNT and YYREEE (reference sequence).

The rearrangement links TRBV25-1 to TRBJ1-4, with a tentative D call TRBD1 (5 bases). Looked up from germline, CDR1 is MGHDK and CDR2 is SYGVNS. The V gene lost 2 bases and the J gene lost 8 bases, with 12 bases spanning the gap. The CDR3 runs 14 residues. CDR3 protein: CASSEVGGREKLFF. Written as DNA, the CDR3 is TGTGCCAGCAGTGAAGTGGGGGGGAGGGAAAAACTGTTTTTT.

The chain recombines TRBV29-1 with TRBJ1-1; 7 bases align to TRBD1. Losses at the gene ends were 6 bases for V and 1 base for J; bases not matched to a gene: 11. Germline values: CDR1 SQVTM, CDR2 ANQGSEA. The CDR3 has 15 residues. The CDR3 sequence: CSVELPGQKNTEAFF. The DNA of the CDR3 is TGCAGCGTGGAACTACCGGGACAGAAGAACACTGAAGCTTTCTTT. The entire variable domain, with the rest obtained from reference TRBV29-1 and TRBJ1-1, is as follows: SAVISQKPSRDICQRGTSLTIQCQVDSQVTMMFWYRQQPGQSLTLIATANQGSEATYESGFVIDKFPISRPNLTFSTLTVSNMSPEDSSIYLCSVELPGQKNTEAFFGQGTRLTVV.

With regard to this clone: Relative to the germline gene, one junction end is altered; a read error may explain this. The J gene is TRBJ2-5, the V gene TRBV6-5; 9 bases are shared with TRBD2. The CDR3 contains 13 residues. The germline V gene has CDR1 MNHEY and CDR2 SVGAGI. Written as DNA, the CDR3 is TGTGCCAGCAGTTACTCGAGAGGCGGGGGGGCTAACTTC. Translation gives CASSYSRGGGANF.

The chain carries TRBV28 and TRBJ1-1; 7 bases are shared with TRBD1. V dropped 5 bases and J dropped 3; count of bases not matched to a gene: 9. Germline lookup yields CDR1 MDHEN and CDR2 SYDVKM. The CDR3 has 15 residues. The CDR3 here is CASSLITDRDTEAFF. The CDR3 DNA reads as TGTGCCAGCAGTCTGATTACTGACAGGGACACTGAAGCTTTCTTT.

The CDR3 sequence is CASSLTGQGAAQEQYF. The CDR3, as DNA: TGTGCCAGCAGTTTAACCGGACAGGGGGCGGCCCAGGAGCAGTACTTC. This rearrangement joins TRBV6-6 to TRBJ2-7; 11 nucleotides agree with TRBD1. The germline CDR1 and CDR2 sequences are MNHNY and SVGAGI (reference sequence). The CDR3 loop spans 16 amino acids. Trimming removed 4 bases from V and 7 bases from J; junction bases left unmatched: 12.

The chain carries TRBV6-5 and TRBJ2-7; D possibly corresponds to TRBD2 (7 bases). Between the trimmed V and J ends, which lost 0 bases and 4 bases, there was a span of 16 bases. Germline lookup yields CDR1 MNHEY and CDR2 SVGAGI. The CDR3 sequence is 16 residues long. The CDR3, as DNA: TGTGCCAGCAGTTACTCCCCTGCGGGGGCAAGGTACGAGCAGTACTTC. Residues: CASSYSPAGARYEQYF.

This chain links TRBV5-4 with TRBJ2-5; 8 bases agree with TRBD2. With the DNA end fitting TRBJ2-7 better, the J assignment may be wrong. The CDR3 is 15 residues long. Looked up from germline, CDR1 is SGHNT and CDR2 is YYREEE (reference sequence). CDR3 sequence (DNA): TGTGCCAGCAGCGCGACGCGGGGGGCCTCCTACGAGCAGTACTTC. Protein product: CASSATRGASYEQYF.

The rearrangement links TRBV15 to TRBJ1-1, with a weak D call TRBD1 (5 bases). The germline V gene has CDR1 LNHNV and CDR2 YYDKDF (reference sequence). The length of the CDR3 is 15 residues. V shed 5 bases and J shed 1 base, with 14 bases lying between them. This CDR3 is CATSPGGRANTEAFF. The CDR3 DNA sequence: TGTGCCACCAGCCCGGGGGGGAGGGCGAACACTGAAGCTTTCTTT.

V usage is TRBV7-2 and J usage is TRBJ1-5; D is uncertain. Trimming took off 2 bases at V and 4 bases at J, with 12 bases between the two ends. The CDR3 is 15 amino acids. Germline CDR1 SGHTA, CDR2 FQGNSA. This CDR3 reads CASSLTATANQPQHF. CDR3 DNA sequence: TGTGCCAGCAGCTTAACGGCAACAGCAAATCAGCCCCAGCATTTT. The full variable domain, its missing parts supplied by reference TRBV7-2 and TRBJ1-5, is GAGVSQSPSNKVTEKGKDVELRCDPISGHTALYWYRQSLGQGLEFLIYFQGNSAPDKSGLPSDRFSAERTGGSVSTLTIQRTQQEDSAVYLCASSLTATANQPQHFGDGTRLSIL.

The chain has TRBV28 and TRBJ1-6; 9 positions agree with TRBD1. This CDR3 region has 16 residues. The ends lost 2 bases at V and 9 bases at J; junction bases unmatched: 8. Germline CDR1 is MDHEN and CDR2 is SYDVKM. The DNA for the CDR3 is TGTGCCAGCAGTTTACTCCCGGGACAGGGAAGTTCACCCCTCCACTTT. This translates into CASSLLPGQGSSPLHF.

DNA of the CDR3: TGTGCCAGCAGCAGGGGGACAGACAATGAGCAGTTCTTC. Residues: CASSRGTDNEQFF. This rearrangement joins TRBV7-2 to TRBJ2-1, with 7 bases identical to TRBD1. This CDR3 has 13 residues. J was trimmed by 5 bases and V by 5 bases; bases with no gene match: 3. The germline CDR1 and CDR2 sequences are SGHTA and FQGNSA.

This chain joins TRBV5-1 and TRBJ2-2, with D hard to call. The CDR3 runs to 14 residues. Germline lookup yields CDR1 SGHRS and CDR2 YFSETQ. V gave up 0 bases and J gave up 1 base, with 4 bases separating them. The DNA for the CDR3 is TGCGCCAGCAGCTTGGACAGGAACACCGGGGAGCTGTTTTTT. It translates to CASSLDRNTGELFF. Supplemented by reference TRBV5-1 and TRBJ2-2, the full variable domain reads KAGVTQTPRYLIKTRGQQVTLSCSPISGHRSVSWYQQTPGQGLQFLFEYFSETQRNKGNFPGRFSGRQFSNSRSEMNVSTLELGDSALYLCASSLDRNTGELFFGEGSRLTVL.

This chain uses TRBV6-4 with TRBJ2-1; D possibly corresponds to TRBD1 (6 bases). V gave up 6 bases and J gave up 15 bases, with 18 bases separating them. In germline, CDR1 is MRHNA, CDR2 SNTAGT. The CDR3 consists of 12 residues. The CDR3: CASSDGGYHPFF. For the CDR3, the DNA is TGTGCCAGCAGCGATGGGGGCTACCATCCGTTCTTC.

V and J are TRBV7-2 and TRBJ2-7; TRBD2 agrees at 10 bases. Germline CDR1 reads SGHTA; CDR2 reads FQGNSA. Germline trimming cut 3 bases from V and 2 bases from J; bases unmatched to any gene: 4. This CDR3 has 15 residues. CDR3 DNA: TGTGCCAGCAGCTTCACTAGCGGGGCCACCTACGAGCAGTACTTC. It yields the protein CASSFTSGATYEQYF.

J is TRBJ2-5 and V is TRBV4-1; 8 bases fit TRBD2. The CDR3 is made up of 18 amino acids. The trim removed 5 bases at V and 3 bases at J, leaving 17 bases unmatched. CDR1 is MGHRA and CDR2 is YSYEKL in the germline V gene. The CDR3 DNA sequence: TGCGCCAGCAGCTACTACGCTACGGGGGGGGCTCGAAAAGAGACCCAGTACTTC. Translation gives CASSYYATGGARKETQYF.

CDR3 nucleotide sequence: TGTGCCAGCTCCTCCGCAGGACAGGGAGGCTACGAGCAGTACTTC. As protein: CASSSAGQGGYEQYF. V usage is TRBV28 and J usage is TRBJ2-7, with 8 bases aligning to TRBD1. This CDR3 is built from 15 residues. V shed 8 bases, J shed 3 bases, and the junction held 12 bases outside the gene matches. Germline V CDR1 and CDR2: MDHEN, SYDVKM. The complete variable domain, with remaining parts taken from reference TRBV28 and TRBJ2-7, reads DVKVTQSSRYLVKRTGEKVFLECVQDMDHENMFWYRQDPGLGLRLIYFSYDVKMKEKGDIPEGYSVSREKKERFSLILESASTNQTSMYLCASSSAGQGGYEQYFGPGTRLTVT.

The CDR3 region has the DNA TGTGCCAGCAGTTTATTGCCCACCTACACAGATACGCAGTATTTT. Protein sequence: CASSLLPTYTDTQYF. The gene calls are TRBV27 and TRBJ2-3; no clear D. Germline CDR1 MNHEY, CDR2 SMNVEV (reference sequence). The CDR3 is 15 amino acids. V was shortened by 1 base and J by 2 bases, with 10 bases between the two germline ends.

The chain couples TRBV6-5 to TRBJ1-6; 9 bases fit TRBD1. This CDR3 comprises 15 residues. Per the germline V gene, CDR1 is MNHEY and CDR2 is SVGAGI. V shed 9 bases and J 6 bases; nucleotides not matched to a gene: 9. CDR3 residues: CASYRGQGGNSPLHF. CDR3 nucleotide sequence: TGTGCCAGTTACAGGGGGCAAGGGGGTAATTCACCCCTCCACTTT.

This chain connects TRBV5-4 to TRBJ2-7, with TRBD2 matching 8 bases. Trimming cost V 4 bases and J 5 bases; bases outside gene matches: 8. The V gene's germline CDR1 is SGHNT and CDR2 YYREEE (reference sequence). This CDR3 contains 14 residues. The CDR3, as DNA: TGTGCCAGCAGCGCACTTCTCGGGGGGGACGAGCAGTACTTC. Translating gives CASSALLGGDEQYF.

The chain uses TRBV25-1 and TRBJ1-1; D not certain. Germline V gene data show CDR1 as MGHDK and CDR2 as SYGVNS. The CDR3 totals 15 residues. Trimming shortened V by 0 bases and J by 2 bases, and 10 bases separated the two germline ends. The CDR3 DNA reads TGTGCCAGCAGTGAATATCGCAGTAGCAACACTGAAGCTTTCTTT. Translating it yields CASSEYRSSNTEAFF.

This clone has only a few counts. The gene calls are TRBV29-1 and TRBJ2-1; 9 positions agree with TRBD2. Germline V gene data show CDR1 as SQVTM and CDR2 as ANQGSEA. After removal of 7 bases from V and 8 bases from J, the junction contained 15 bases not matched to a gene. This CDR3 region has 15 residues. The CDR3 DNA reads TGCAGCGCCGCCCCTTCAGGCGGGGGGGCCGATGAGCAGTTCTTC. This encodes CSAAPSGGGADEQFF.

The chain links TRBV7-9 to TRBJ2-5, with 16 bases identical to TRBD2. Trimming at V came to 3 bases and at J to 0 bases, leaving 4 bases not matched to a gene. Germline CDR1 reads SEHNR; CDR2 reads FQNEAQ (reference sequence). CDR3 length: 18 amino acids. As DNA, the CDR3 is TGTGCCAGCAGCTTTCCGGGACTAGCGGGGGGGTACCAAGAGACCCAGTACTTC. Protein: CASSFPGLAGGYQETQYF.

The chain uses TRBV5-6 and TRBJ2-7; 8 positions agree with TRBD1. V lost 2 bases, J lost 3 bases, and 4 bases stayed unmatched. Germline CDR1 SGHDT, CDR2 YYEEEE. CDR3 length: 14 residues. The CDR3 is CASSFGTGVYEQYF. CDR3 nucleotides: TGTGCCAGCAGCTTCGGGACAGGAGTCTACGAGCAGTACTTC.

This clone was seen a single time. The chain combines TRBV27 with TRBJ2-1; possibly TRBD1 for D (5 bases). Germline V lookup: CDR1 MNHEY, CDR2 SMNVEV (reference sequence). V lost 5 bases and J lost 0, with 17 bases in between. This CDR3 has 17 amino acids. The CDR3 reads CASSLAGHTSSYNEQFF. The CDR3 DNA follows: TGTGCCAGCAGTCTCGCAGGGCACACGAGCTCCTACAATGAGCAGTTCTTC.

The chain couples TRBV4-3 to TRBJ2-1; D is ambiguous. Germline CDR1 is LGHNA and CDR2 is YSLEER. The CDR3 length is 11 residues. V gave up 1 base and J gave up 9 bases, with 4 bases separating them. CDR3 in amino acids: CASSQGREQFF. CDR3 DNA: TGCGCCAGCAGCCAAGGTCGTGAGCAGTTCTTC.

This chain links TRBV15 with TRBJ1-2, with 10 bases fitting TRBD1. The V segment lost 4 bases and the J segment 5 bases; nucleotides outside the gene matches: 4. Germline values: CDR1 LNHNV, CDR2 YYDKDF (reference sequence). The CDR3 sequence is 14 residues long. The CDR3 DNA reads as TGTGCCACCAGCAAGACAGGGGGCGAGTATGGCTACACCTTC. It codes for CATSKTGGEYGYTF.